The 8 T cell receptor beta chains below come from one sample, sequenced in a study of response to subunit inactivated influenza vaccine. TCRdb ran MiXCR on the RT-PCR reads and lists one entry per CDR3 protein. The sample lists about 800,000 distinct CDR3 sequences, about 20% occurring once. This specimen was PBMCs from blood, taken 5 days after vaccination. The receptors were sampled from a man between 45 and 60 years old who received an inactivated influenza vaccine.

This clonotype turned up a few times. The chain is built from TRBV10-3 and TRBJ1-5, with D hard to call. In germline, CDR1 is ENHRY, CDR2 SYGVKD. The ends were cut back, 4 bases at V and 7 bases at J, with 11 bases in the middle. The CDR3 length is 13 residues. The CDR3 protein is CAISVSRVQPQHF. The CDR3, as DNA: TGTGCCATCAGTGTATCCCGGGTACAGCCCCAGCATTTT.

The table lists this clonotype with a few counts. V usage is TRBV29-1 and J usage is TRBJ2-1; TRBD1 agrees at 7 bases. The junction had 4 bases not matched to a gene; V was cut back by 2 bases and J by 12 bases. Germline CDR1 is SQVTM and CDR2 is ANQGSEA. The CDR3 totals 11 residues. CDR3 sequence: CSVENTGVQFF. Here the CDR3 DNA reads TGCAGCGTTGAAAATACAGGGGTGCAGTTCTTC.

The V call is TRBV7-2, the J call TRBJ2-3; no definite D call. CDR1 SGHTA and CDR2 FQGNSA come from the germline V gene. The CDR3 covers 15 residues. Trimming stripped 0 bases from V and 2 bases from J, with 9 bases between. CDR3 DNA: TGTGCCAGCAGCTTAGCGCTTCAGTACACAGATACGCAGTATTTT. Amino acids: CASSLALQYTDTQYF.

V is TRBV6-2 or TRBV6-3 and J is TRBJ2-5; 10 bases agree with TRBD2. The CDR3 runs 15 residues. Per germline, CDR1 MNHEY and CDR2 SVGEGT. The ends lost 5 bases at V and 6 bases at J; junction bases unmatched: 9. This CDR3 is CASSLQRGGRQTQYF. For the CDR3, the DNA is TGTGCCAGCAGTCTTCAGCGGGGGGGCCGACAGACCCAGTACTTC.

This clonotype was found a few times. V is TRBV7-9 and J is TRBJ2-5, with D perhaps matching TRBD2 (5 bases). CDR1 and CDR2 (germline): SEHNR, FQNEAQ (reference sequence). V lost 1 base and J lost 1, with 10 bases in between. The CDR3 length is 15 residues. The CDR3 loop is CASSLVEGGQETQYF. CDR3 nucleotide sequence: TGTGCCAGCAGCTTAGTCGAGGGCGGCCAAGAGACCCAGTACTTC.

This chain links TRBV20-1 with TRBJ2-3; D not resolved. This CDR3 contains 12 residues. Deletions cut 2 bases from V and 6 bases from J, with 9 bases between. The germline gives CDR1 DFQATT, CDR2 SNEGSKA (reference sequence). In DNA, the CDR3 is TGCAGTGCTAGAAGACTGGGGGATACGCAGTATTTT. Its translation: CSARRLGDTQYF.

This sequence joins TRBV20-1 and TRBJ2-5; 7 bases align to TRBD1. The CDR3 covers 14 residues. With V trimmed by 5 bases and J by 2 bases, 8 bases remained unmatched. Germline V gives CDR1 DFQATT, CDR2 SNEGSKA (reference sequence). CDR3 sequence reads: CSARRGRGQETQYF. The CDR3 nucleotides read TGCAGTGCTCGCCGGGGCAGGGGGCAAGAGACCCAGTACTTC.

This clonotype has at least ten counts. This rearrangement joins TRBV4-2 to TRBJ2-2; a possible D gene is TRBD2 (5 bases). Looked up from germline, CDR1 is LGHNA and CDR2 is YNFKEQ. The CDR3 length is 17 residues. The V end was cut by 0 bases, the J end by 0 bases, with 11 bases between. The DNA for the CDR3 is TGTGCCAGCAGCCAAGATTTGGCGGGCCCGAACACCGGGGAGCTGTTTTTT. Its translation is CASSQDLAGPNTGELFF.